The 17 T cell receptor beta chains reported below all come from one sample, sequenced in a study of blood T cell repertoires in COVID-19. Sequenced by immunoSEQ multiplex PCR; TCRdb stores in-frame clones only, minus some. The sample consists of more than 100,000 clones, less than 85% of them appearing once. The sample comprised peripheral blood. The receptors were sampled from a woman older than 75 with acute or convalescent COVID-19.

V gene TRBV5-1 combines with J gene TRBJ1-5, with D tentatively TRBD1 (5 bases). Germline loops: CDR1 SGHRS, CDR2 YFSETQ. Trimming removed 4 bases at V and 8 bases at J, with 19 bases between. The CDR3 has 15 amino acids. The CDR3, as DNA: TGCGCCAGCAGCCGGGGGGACGGCCCGCAAGAGCCCCAGCATTTT. Amino acids: CASSRGDGPQEPQHF.

The chain is built from TRBV12-3 or TRBV12-4 and TRBJ2-1; D gene ambiguous. The V end was cut by 6 bases, the J end by 7 bases, with 10 bases between. The CDR3 runs 12 residues. The CDR3 DNA is TGTGCCAGCAGCTCACTGTCGAATGAGCAGTTCTTC. This encodes CASSSLSNEQFF.

This clone was counted only a few times. The genes are TRBV29-1 and TRBJ2-4; possible D gene TRBD1, 6 bases. The V gene's germline CDR1 is SQVTM and CDR2 ANQGSEA. The CDR3 is made up of 12 amino acids. V shed 6 bases and J shed 2 bases, with 8 bases lying between them. The CDR3 loop is CSVGDTKNIQYF. CDR3 nucleotide sequence: TGCAGCGTCGGGGACACCAAAAACATTCAGTACTTC.

The V and J genes are TRBV6-5 and TRBJ1-5; D is perhaps TRBD1 (6 bases). The ends were cut back, 6 bases at V and 4 bases at J, with 10 bases in the middle. Germline loops: CDR1 MNHEY, CDR2 SVGAGI. This CDR3 region has 13 residues. The chain's CDR3 is CASRADRNQPQHF. CDR3 nucleotide sequence: TGTGCCAGCAGAGCAGACAGGAATCAGCCCCAGCATTTT.

The rearrangement links TRBV19 to TRBJ2-2; perhaps TRBD1 as D (5 bases). The germline V gene encodes CDR1 LNHDA and CDR2 SQIVND (reference sequence). V lost 1 base and J 5 bases, leaving 11 bases between the germline ends. The CDR3 contains 15 residues. The CDR3 region has the DNA TGTGCCAGTAGTATAGCGGGCAGGGTGACCGGGGAGCTGTTTTTT. Its translation is CASSIAGRVTGELFF.

The rearrangement uses TRBV7-2 and TRBJ1-2, with D possibly TRBD1 on 6 matching bases. The CDR3 consists of 17 residues. V lost 6 bases and J 0 bases, leaving 20 bases between the germline ends. Germline-derived CDR1 and CDR2 are SGHTA and FQGNSA. The CDR3 coding sequence is TGTGCCAGCAGTCATCCCCCCGGGACACGAACTAACTATGGCTACACCTTC. Translated: CASSHPPGTRTNYGYTF.

J is TRBJ2-6 and V is TRBV19, with D uncertain. The CDR3 has 14 amino acids. The V gene's germline CDR1 is LNHDA and CDR2 SQIVND (reference sequence). Trimming removed 6 bases at V and 4 bases at J, with 10 bases between. CDR3 sequence reads: CASRTRGGANVLTF. In nucleotides, the CDR3 is TGTGCCAGTAGGACCAGAGGAGGGGCCAACGTCCTGACTTTC.

The chain carries TRBV7-9 and TRBJ1-2, with 9 positions matching TRBD1. The CDR3 runs to 16 residues. The V segment lost 0 bases and the J segment 5 bases; nucleotides outside the gene matches: 7. Germline CDR1 is SEHNR and CDR2 is FQNEAQ (reference sequence). In nucleotides, the CDR3 is TGTGCCAGCAGCTTAGCGCCCGGGACAGGGCTATATGGCTACACCTTC. Encoded protein: CASSLAPGTGLYGYTF. Combining the CDR3 with reference TRBV7-9 and TRBJ1-2 gives the whole variable domain DTGVSQNPRHKITKRGQNVTFRCDPISEHNRLYWYRQTLGQGPEFLTYFQNEAQLEKSRLLSDRFSAERPKGSFSTLEIQRTEQGDSAMYLCASSLAPGTGLYGYTFGSGTRLTVV.

This clone was counted a single time. The V and J genes are TRBV14 and TRBJ1-6; maybe TRBD1 (6 bases). V was cut by 1 base and J by 6 bases, with 10 bases left in between. Germline assignment: CDR1 SGHDN and CDR2 FVKESK. The CDR3 is 15 amino acids. The CDR3 is CASSQVGQSNSPLHF. CDR3 coding DNA: TGTGCCAGCAGCCAAGTCGGACAGTCTAATTCACCCCTCCACTTT.

The chain has TRBV7-2 and TRBJ1-3; D is unresolved. Between the trimmed V and J ends, which lost 5 bases and 0 bases, there was a span of 11 bases. This CDR3 has 15 amino acids. Germline V gives CDR1 SGHTA, CDR2 FQGNSA. CDR3 in amino acids: CASSQIANSGNTIYF. DNA of the CDR3: TGTGCCAGCAGCCAAATAGCCAACTCTGGAAACACCATATATTTT.

This chain links TRBV6-2 or TRBV6-3 with TRBJ2-7, with D perhaps TRBD1 (6 bases). V was clipped by 2 bases and J by 2 bases, with 16 bases between them. Germline values: CDR1 MNHEY, CDR2 SVGEGT. This CDR3 contains 16 residues. The CDR3 loop reads CASSYKPGQNPYEQYF. The CDR3 DNA follows: TGTGCCAGCAGTTACAAACCGGGACAAAACCCCTACGAGCAGTACTTC.

This chain uses TRBV6-2 or TRBV6-3 with TRBJ2-7; the match to TRBD2 covers 10 bases. This CDR3 has 14 amino acids. Losses at the gene ends were 6 bases for V and 3 bases for J; bases not matched to a gene: 5. CDR1 and CDR2 from the germline V gene are MNHEY and SVGEGT. CDR3 DNA sequence: TGTGCCAGCAGCCTAGCGGGAGTGGGCTACGAGCAGTACTTC. It translates to CASSLAGVGYEQYF.

This clone was picked up a small number of times. This chain links TRBV19 with TRBJ1-1; D might be TRBD1 (5 bases). The V gene's germline CDR1 is LNHDA and CDR2 SQIVND (reference sequence). V lost 5 bases to trimming and J lost 4 bases, with 14 bases between them. This CDR3 spans 14 amino acids. The CDR3 DNA sequence: TGTGCCAGTAGTCCCCGGACAAGTGGCACTGAAGCTTTCTTT. Protein product: CASSPRTSGTEAFF.

The chain is built from TRBV7-2 and TRBJ2-7; 8 positions match TRBD1. The CDR3 sequence is 15 residues long. Germline-derived CDR1 and CDR2 are SGHTA and FQGNSA. V trimming: 5 bases; J trimming: 4 bases; junction bases outside the gene matches: 10. As DNA, the CDR3 is TGTGCCAGCAGCCCACGGACAGGGTTGGGTTACGAGCAGTACTTC. Its protein product is CASSPRTGLGYEQYF.

V gene TRBV4-1 combines with J gene TRBJ2-3; 9 nucleotides line up with TRBD2. The CDR3 spans 16 residues. CDR1 MGHRA and CDR2 YSYEKL come from the germline V gene. Losses at the gene ends were 6 bases for V and 3 bases for J; bases not matched to a gene: 10. CDR3 nucleotides: TGCGCCAGCAGGGAGAGGGCGGGGGGGCCGACAGATACGCAGTATTTT. It translates to CASRERAGGPTDTQYF.

V usage is TRBV27 and J usage is TRBJ2-4; the match to TRBD2 covers 9 bases. V dropped 3 bases and J dropped 1; count of bases not matched to a gene: 19. Germline assignment: CDR1 MNHEY and CDR2 SMNVEV (reference sequence). This CDR3 spans 21 amino acids. CDR3 sequence: CASSLVPPRGAGGAAKNIQYF. The DNA of the CDR3 is TGTGCCAGCAGTTTGGTCCCACCGAGGGGCGCGGGGGGGGCGGCCAAAAACATTCAGTACTTC.

This chain uses TRBV7-2 with TRBJ2-7, with D possibly matching TRBD2 (6 bases). Trimming left V 1 base short and J 0 bases short, with 10 bases between. CDR1 and CDR2 from the germline V gene are SGHTA and FQGNSA. CDR3 size: 15 residues. CDR3 region: CASSLDPGSSYEQYF. CDR3 nucleotides: TGTGCCAGCAGCTTAGACCCCGGGAGCTCCTACGAGCAGTACTTC.